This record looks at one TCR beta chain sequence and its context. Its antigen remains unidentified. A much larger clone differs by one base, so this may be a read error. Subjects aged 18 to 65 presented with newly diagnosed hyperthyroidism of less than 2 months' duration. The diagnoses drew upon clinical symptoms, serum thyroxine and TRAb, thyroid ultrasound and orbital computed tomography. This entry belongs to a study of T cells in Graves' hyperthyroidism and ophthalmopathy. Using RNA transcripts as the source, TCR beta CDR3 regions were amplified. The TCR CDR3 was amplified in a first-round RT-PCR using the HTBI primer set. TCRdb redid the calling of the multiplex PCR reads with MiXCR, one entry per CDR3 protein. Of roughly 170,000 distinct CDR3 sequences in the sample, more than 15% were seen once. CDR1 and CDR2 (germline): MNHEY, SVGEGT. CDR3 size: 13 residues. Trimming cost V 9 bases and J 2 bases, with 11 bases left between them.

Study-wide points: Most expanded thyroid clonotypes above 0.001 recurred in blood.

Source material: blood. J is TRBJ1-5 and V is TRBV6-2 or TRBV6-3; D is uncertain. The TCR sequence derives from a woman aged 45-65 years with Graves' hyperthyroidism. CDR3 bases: TGTGCCAGTCAAAGGGATGGCAATCAGCCCCAGCATTTT. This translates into CASQRDGNQPQHF.